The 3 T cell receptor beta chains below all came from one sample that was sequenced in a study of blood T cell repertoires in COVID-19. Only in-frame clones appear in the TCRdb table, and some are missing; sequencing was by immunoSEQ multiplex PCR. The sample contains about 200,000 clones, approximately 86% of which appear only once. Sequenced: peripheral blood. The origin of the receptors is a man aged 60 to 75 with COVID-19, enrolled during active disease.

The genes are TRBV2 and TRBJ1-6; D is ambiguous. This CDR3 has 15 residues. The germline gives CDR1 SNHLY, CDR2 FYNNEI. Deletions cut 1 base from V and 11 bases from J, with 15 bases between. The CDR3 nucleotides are TGTGCCAGCAGTGAAGGCGTTTCCAGGTGGGCACCCCTCCACTTT. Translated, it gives CASSEGVSRWAPLHF. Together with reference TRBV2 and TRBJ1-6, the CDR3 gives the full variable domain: EPEVTQTPSHQVTQMGQEVILRCVPISNHLYFYWYRQILGQKVEFLVSFYNNEISEKSEIFDDQFSVERPDGSNFTLKIRSTKLEDSAMYFCASSEGVSRWAPLHFGNGTRLTVT.

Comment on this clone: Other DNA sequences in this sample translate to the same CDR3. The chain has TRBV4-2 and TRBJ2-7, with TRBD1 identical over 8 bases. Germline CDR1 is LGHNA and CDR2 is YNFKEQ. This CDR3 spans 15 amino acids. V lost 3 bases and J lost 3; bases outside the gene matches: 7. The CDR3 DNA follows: TGTGCCAGCAGCCAGGCGTCCGGACAGGGCTACGAGCAGTACTTC. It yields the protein CASSQASGQGYEQYF.

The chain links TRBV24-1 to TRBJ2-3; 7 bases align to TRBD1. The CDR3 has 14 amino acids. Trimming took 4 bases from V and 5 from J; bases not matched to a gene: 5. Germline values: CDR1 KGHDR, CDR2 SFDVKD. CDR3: CATSDWTGGDTQYF. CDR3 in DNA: TGTGCCACCAGTGACTGGACAGGAGGAGATACGCAGTATTTT.